The sequence of this T cell receptor (beta chain) was determined in a study of early T cells in non-severe SARS-CoV-2 infection. Study information: Bulk RNA isolated from unsorted whole blood underwent sequencing; chains were not paired. Study results and caveats: Anti-spike CD8 responses were favored in VDJdb matching, and private and CD4 specificities were missed.

The CDR3 extends over 15 amino acids. Germline V lookup: CDR1 LGHNA, CDR2 YNFKEQ. With 2 bases removed from V and 1 base from J, the gap between germline ends came to 10 bases. The TCR library protocol attached unique molecular identifiers to the individual cDNA molecules. TCRdb passed the 5' RACE reads through MiXCR, listing each CDR3 protein once. The table records some 64,000 distinct CDR3 sequences, about a tenth of them present only once. Ten or more counts support this clonotype. The antigen is not known. The material sequenced was whole blood, taken at baseline. The TCR was taken from an adult who was a healthcare worker with PCR-confirmed SARS-CoV-2 infection or an uninfected control (not recorded which). The chain joins TRBV4-2 to TRBJ2-3; a weak D match, TRBD2 (5 bases). The chain's CDR3 is CASSQTTIGTDTQYF. The CDR3 coding sequence is TGTGCCAGCAGCCAAACGACTATCGGCACAGATACGCAGTATTTT.